The TCR beta chain described here comes from a study of neurological immune-mediated disorders. This clonotype was counted ten times or more. 5'RACE employing 10-nucleotide random UMIs yielded the cDNA. TCRdb fed the 5' RACE reads into MiXCR, producing one record per CDR3 protein. Here the sample spans about 39,000 distinct CDR3 sequences, 7.2% being singletons. This CDR3 spans 14 amino acids. The TCR comes from a man between 50 and 59 years old in good health. V usage is TRBV3-2 and J usage is TRBJ2-1; the tabulated D call, TRBD1, remains unverified against the DNA. TRBV3-2 is flagged as a pseudogene. The sample comprised CD4+ T cells from blood. CDR3 nucleotide sequence: TGTGCCAGCAGCCAAAATCCCGGGGACGATGAGCAGTTCTTC. Protein product: CASSQNPGDDEQFF.